The table lists the clone carrying this T cell receptor (beta chain) with a count of one. The sample originates from a study of blood T cell repertoires in COVID-19. As for the study in general: COVID-19 samples collected from the United States, Italy and Spain covered acute and convalescent phases.

Per the original methods: Estimation of nucleated cell counts relied on the amplification of reference gene primers. The data were produced by immunoSEQ multiplex PCR, yet TCRdb's version contains in-frame clones alone and is incomplete. The DNA was the basis for D and trimming; V, J and clone size are from that table. Of around 100,000 clones listed, over 80% were seen once; the top ten hold about 0.8%. The germline CDR1 and CDR2 sequences are SGHNT and YENEEA. The CDR3 runs to 12 residues. V was clipped by 3 bases and J by 7 bases; unmatched bases: 2. The specimen was peripheral blood. This rearrangement joins TRBV11-3 to TRBJ2-5, with 7 bases that match TRBD2. The TCR was taken from a woman in her seventies with acute or convalescent COVID-19. The CDR3 nucleotides read TGTGCCAGCAGCTTTGGGGAGGGGACCCAGTACTTC. Residues: CASSFGEGTQYF. Drawing the rest from reference TRBV11-3 and TRBJ2-5, the complete variable domain is EAGVVQSPRYKIIEKKQPVAFWCNPISGHNTLYWYLQNLGQGPELLIRYENEEAVDDSQLPKDRFSAERLKGVDSTLKIQPAELGDSAVYLCASSFGEGTQYFGPGTRLLVL.